Shown below are 29 T cell receptor beta chains from a single sample sequenced in a study of regulatory T cells in long-lasting Graves disease. The time point was: newly diagnosed GD, antithyroid drugs for less than 3 months. Preparation of the TCR library used RNA extracted from PBMCs. To make TCR beta libraries, researchers used iRepertoire HTBI primers and Arm-PCR of CDR3 regions. TCRdb re-derived calls from the multiplex PCR reads in MiXCR, one entry per CDR3 protein. The sample holds hundreds of thousands of distinct CDR3 sequences, around 16% seen once. Specimen: peripheral blood mononuclear cells (PBMCs), collected at new diagnosis, from a patient treated with antithyroid drugs. These receptor sequences come from a female donor with Graves disease.

This clonotype showed up many times. The gene calls are TRBV3-1 and TRBJ1-1; tentatively, D is TRBD1 (6 bases). Trimming stripped 1 base from V and 10 bases from J, with 10 bases between. CDR1 and CDR2 (germline): LGHDT, YNNKEL (reference sequence). The CDR3 length is 12 residues. The CDR3 DNA sequence: TGTGCCAGCAGCCAAGGAGAGGGGGGAGCTTTCTTT. Translated: CASSQGEGGAFF. The full variable domain, its missing parts supplied by reference TRBV3-1 and TRBJ1-1, is DTAVSQTPKYLVTQMGNDKSIKCEQNLGHDTMYWYKQDSKKFLKIMFSYNNKELIINETVPNRFSPKSPDKAHLNLHINSLELGDSAVYFCASSQGEGGAFFGQGTRLTVV.

In its sample, this clonotype was seen many times. V usage is TRBV7-2 and J usage is TRBJ2-5, with D perhaps TRBD2 (7 bases). Germline V gene sequence: CDR1 SGHTA, CDR2 FQGNSA. V was cut by 6 bases and J by 2 bases, with 19 bases left in between. CDR3 length equals 16 residues. Here the CDR3 reads CASSSLRGGLQETQYF. CDR3 nucleotide sequence: TGTGCCAGCAGTTCACTACGAGGGGGACTACAAGAGACCCAGTACTTC.

This clonotype has ten or more counts. The CDR3 here is CASSMDRPYEQYF. The DNA for the CDR3 is TGTGCCAGCAGTATGGACAGACCCTACGAGCAGTACTTC. This chain connects TRBV12-3 or TRBV12-4 to TRBJ2-7; perhaps TRBD1 as D (6 bases). The CDR3 has 13 amino acids. Between the trimmed V and J ends, which lost 5 bases and 2 bases, there was a span of 10 bases.

This clonotype was seen at least ten times. CDR3: CATSRDKQGNYGYTF. For the CDR3, the DNA is TGTGCCACCAGCAGAGATAAGCAGGGTAACTATGGCTACACCTTC. The rearrangement links TRBV15 to TRBJ1-2, with D possibly being TRBD1 (5 bases). CDR3 length equals 15 residues. The V end was cut by 0 bases, the J end by 1 base, with 9 bases between. Germline loops: CDR1 LNHNV, CDR2 YYDKDF (reference sequence).

This clonotype showed up many times. CDR3 sequence reads: CASSSNGAEYQETQYF. The CDR3 nucleotides are TGTGCCAGCAGTTCGAACGGGGCCGAATACCAAGAGACCCAGTACTTC. The V call is TRBV27, the J call TRBJ2-5; D is perhaps TRBD1 or TRBD2 (5 bases each). The germline V gene encodes CDR1 MNHEY and CDR2 SMNVEV (reference sequence). The CDR3 runs to 16 residues. The V end lost 4 bases, the J end lost 0 bases, and 15 bases lay between the germline ends.

Details on this clonotype: A far larger clone is one nucleotide away, so this likely arose from a read error. V is TRBV7-9 and J is TRBJ2-1, with D maybe TRBD2 (6 bases). CDR3 length: 15 amino acids. CDR1 is SEHNR, CDR2 FQNEAQ, per germline (reference sequence). Trimming shortened V by 5 bases and J by 6 bases, and 17 bases separated the two germline ends. The CDR3 spells CASSRTASECNEQFF. DNA of the CDR3: TGTGCCAGCAGCAGAACGGCTAGCGAGTGCAATGAGCAGTTCTTC.

Notes on this clonotype: With a much larger clone just one base away, this may be a read error. The chain has TRBV6-2 or TRBV6-3 and TRBJ1-2; 10 nucleotides agree with TRBD1. CDR1 and CDR2 from the germline V gene are MNHEY and SVGEGT. The CDR3 is 15 residues long. CDR3 bases: TGTGCCGGCAGTCCCGAGACAGGGGGCGCGTATGGCTACACCTTC. It codes for CAGSPETGGAYGYTF.

V is TRBV12-5 and J is TRBJ1-2; D ambiguous. V dropped 6 bases and J dropped 5 bases, with 10 bases sitting between them. CDR1 and CDR2 (germline): LGHNT, FRNRAP. The CDR3 sequence is 12 residues long. In DNA form, the CDR3 reads TGTGCTAGTGGCGGCCTCACATATGGCTACACCTTC. Residues: CASGGLTYGYTF.

The rearrangement uses TRBV5-1 and TRBJ1-4; weak D call: TRBD1 (5 bases). Germline V lookup: CDR1 SGHRS, CDR2 YFSETQ. The CDR3 has 16 residues. V lost 0 bases, J lost 9 bases, and 18 bases lay in between. CDR3 amino acids: CASSLGDGSLQKKLFF. For the CDR3, the DNA is TGCGCCAGCAGCTTGGGGGACGGAAGCTTACAGAAAAAACTGTTTTTT.

This clonotype was seen ten or more times. V and J are TRBV11-2 and TRBJ1-1, with a weak D call TRBD1 (6 bases). The CDR3 is made up of 13 amino acids. V was trimmed by 5 bases and J by 2 bases, leaving 9 bases between them. Germline V gene data show CDR1 as SGHAT and CDR2 as FQNNGV. CDR3 DNA sequence: TGTGCCAGCAGCACAGGGATTAACACTGAAGCTTTCTTT. Translation gives CASSTGINTEAFF.

This sequence joins TRBV6-2 or TRBV6-3 and TRBJ1-1; a weak D match, TRBD1 (6 bases). The germline V and J ends were trimmed by 6 bases and 5 bases, with 13 bases remaining between them. Per germline, CDR1 MNHEY and CDR2 SVGEGT. The CDR3 has 13 amino acids. The CDR3 loop reads CASSRGFRTEAFF. As DNA, the CDR3 is TGTGCCAGCAGCAGGGGTTTCAGGACTGAAGCTTTCTTT.

The V and J genes are TRBV3-1 and TRBJ2-7; 9 bases fit TRBD2. Losses at the gene ends were 4 bases for V and 6 bases for J; bases not matched to a gene: 10. The CDR3 sequence is 15 residues long. CDR1 and CDR2 from the germline V gene are LGHDT and YNNKEL (reference sequence). The CDR3 DNA is TGTGCCAGCAGCCCGCTAGCGGGATCAGCCTCCGAGCAGTACTTC. Amino acids: CASSPLAGSASEQYF.

Only a few counts were recorded for this clonotype. CDR3 residues: CASSSGRVGEKLFF. The DNA of the CDR3 is TGTGCCAGCAGCTCCGGCAGGGTGGGTGAAAAACTGTTTTTT. The chain links TRBV11-2 to TRBJ1-4, with a possible D match to TRBD1 (5 bases). CDR1 is SGHAT, CDR2 FQNNGV, per germline. The germline V and J ends were trimmed by 4 bases and 7 bases, with 13 bases remaining between them. The CDR3 is 14 amino acids.

This clonotype occurred many times. The chain is built from TRBV30 and TRBJ2-1; D uncertain. The V end lost 0 bases, the J end lost 6 bases, and 6 bases lay between the germline ends. Germline V gene data show CDR1 as GTSNPN and CDR2 as SVGIG (reference sequence). The CDR3 contains 12 residues. CDR3 bases: TGTGCCTGGAGTGTCAAGTCCAATGAGCAGTTCTTC. This sequence encodes CAWSVKSNEQFF.

The V gene is TRBV4-3, the J gene TRBJ1-2; D perhaps matches TRBD1 (6 bases). V was pared by 1 base and J by 4 bases, with 13 bases between. CDR3 size: 15 residues. Germline V gives CDR1 LGHNA, CDR2 YSLEER. The CDR3 DNA reads as TGCGCCAGCAGCCAAGGACAGGACAGTTCCTATGGCTACACCTTC. Encoded protein: CASSQGQDSSYGYTF.

This clonotype was observed a few times. The chain combines TRBV19 with TRBJ1-6; TRBD1 matches at 10 bases. V shed 5 bases and J 9 bases; nucleotides not matched to a gene: 10. The CDR3 runs 16 residues. CDR1 LNHDA and CDR2 SQIVND come from the germline V gene (reference sequence). As DNA, the CDR3 is TGTGCCAGTAGTTCCGACAGGGGGCCCGTCGGTTCACCCCTCCACTTT. It encodes CASSSDRGPVGSPLHF.

This clonotype was seen ten or more times. CDR3 in DNA: TGTGCCAGCAATATGGACGGGAACACTGAAGCTTTCTTT. Protein product: CASNMDGNTEAFF. This chain uses TRBV6-1 with TRBJ1-1, with D uncertain. Germline loops: CDR1 MNHNS, CDR2 SASEGT. This CDR3 has 13 residues. V was pared by 7 bases and J by 1 base, with 10 bases between.

This clonotype showed up just a few times. The V and J genes are TRBV6-1 and TRBJ1-5; no firm D call. This CDR3 is 17 amino acids long. CDR1 MNHNS and CDR2 SASEGT come from the germline V gene. V was cut by 6 bases and J by 1 base, with 19 bases left in between. The CDR3 DNA follows: TGTGCCAGCAGCCCACCTGGGGAGGGAACAAGCAATCAGCCCCAGCATTTT. Amino acid sequence: CASSPPGEGTSNQPQHF.

At least ten counts were recorded for this clonotype. The J gene is TRBJ1-1, the V gene TRBV7-2; no definite D call. The germline V gene has CDR1 SGHTA and CDR2 FQGNSA. V lost 6 bases to trimming and J lost 2 bases, with 10 bases between them. This CDR3 has 13 residues. The CDR3 DNA is TGTGCCAGCAGACGAGACCGAAACACTGAAGCTTTCTTT. Protein sequence: CASRRDRNTEAFF.

This clonotype has a handful of counts. A much larger clone sits a single nucleotide away, making a read error possible. The chain recombines TRBV6-1 with TRBJ2-1; TRBD1 matches at 9 bases. J lost 5 bases, V lost 0 bases, and 5 bases had no gene match. Germline-derived CDR1 and CDR2 are MNHNS and SASEGT. This CDR3 region has 16 residues. In DNA form, the CDR3 reads TGTGCCAGCAGTGAAGCGCTGGGACAGGGACACAATGAGCAGTTCTTC. This gives the protein CASSEALGQGHNEQFF.

This clonotype was found many times. J is TRBJ1-2 and V is TRBV27; no definite D call. CDR1 is MNHEY, CDR2 SMNVEV, per germline (reference sequence). V lost 6 bases and J lost 1, with 9 bases in between. CDR3 size: 13 residues. The CDR3 loop reads CASSYSFNYGYTF. CDR3 nucleotide sequence: TGTGCCAGCAGCTACAGCTTTAACTATGGCTACACCTTC.

In this sample, this clonotype turned up a few times. Given a much more abundant clone one base away, this may be a read error. The chain links TRBV7-2 to TRBJ2-1, with 8 bases fitting TRBD2. V lost 4 bases and J lost 7; bases outside the gene matches: 9. There are 15 residues in the CDR3. The germline V gene encodes CDR1 SGHTA and CDR2 FQGNSA. The CDR3 sequence is CASSSVGLGINEQFF. DNA of the CDR3: TGTGCCAGCAGCTCAGTGGGACTAGGGATAAATGAGCAGTTCTTC.

This clonotype was seen many times. This rearrangement joins TRBV3-1 to TRBJ2-3; 13 bases align to TRBD2. The CDR3 loop spans 15 amino acids. CDR1 LGHDT and CDR2 YNNKEL come from the germline V gene (reference sequence). V trimming: 7 bases; J trimming: 3 bases; junction bases outside the gene matches: 4. In DNA form, the CDR3 reads TGTGCCAGCACTAGGACTAGCGGGGGTACAGATACGCAGTATTTT. It yields the protein CASTRTSGGTDTQYF.

This clonotype was seen many times. The V call is TRBV20-1, the J call TRBJ1-2; maybe TRBD1 (5 bases). There are 12 residues in the CDR3. Trimming stripped 3 bases from V and 4 bases from J, with 9 bases between. The V gene's germline CDR1 is DFQATT and CDR2 SNEGSKA (reference sequence). The CDR3 loop reads CSASMGVYGYTF. DNA for the CDR3: TGCAGTGCTAGTATGGGGGTCTATGGCTACACCTTC.

Comments on this clonotype: A much larger clone lies one base from this, so it may be a read error. V gene TRBV6-9 combines with J gene TRBJ2-7; D not resolved. Germline V CDR1 and CDR2: MNHGY, SVAAGI. The CDR3 contains 14 residues. CDR3 coding DNA: TGTGCCGGCAGTTACTCAGTCCGCTCCTACGAGCAGTACTTC. It specifies CAGSYSVRSYEQYF.

The chain employs TRBV5-6 and TRBJ1-2, with 8 bases that match TRBD1. Trimming took 1 base from V and 7 from J; bases not matched to a gene: 6. The length of the CDR3 is 14 residues. CDR1 is SGHDT, CDR2 YYEEEE, per germline. The CDR3 DNA reads TGTGCCAGCAGCTTGCGGCAGGGGGCGAGTGGCTACACCTTC. Translated: CASSLRQGASGYTF.

This clonotype was seen many times. The gene calls are TRBV2 and TRBJ1-1, with no clear D. V lost 2 bases and J lost 4, with 11 bases in between. Germline V CDR1 and CDR2: SNHLY, FYNNEI. The CDR3 sequence is 14 residues long. CDR3 sequence reads: CASSEQIRGTEAFF. The DNA for the CDR3 is TGTGCCAGCAGTGAACAGATACGGGGCACTGAAGCTTTCTTT.

This clonotype was counted many times. The chain employs TRBV12-3 or TRBV12-4 and TRBJ1-5; D may be TRBD1 (5 bases). The CDR3 sequence is 14 residues long. Trimming took 5 bases from V and 5 from J, leaving 13 bases between them. The CDR3 loop reads CASSPGRRYQPQHF. DNA of the CDR3: TGTGCCAGCAGTCCGGGACGGCGGTATCAGCCCCAGCATTTT.

The genes are TRBV9 and TRBJ2-5, with D unresolved. The germline V and J ends were trimmed by 4 bases and 0 bases, with 7 bases remaining between them. This CDR3 is 13 amino acids long. The germline V gene encodes CDR1 SGDLS and CDR2 YYNGEE. The DNA of the CDR3 is TGTGCCAGCAGCAGTACCTACCAAGAGACCCAGTACTTC. It translates to CASSSTYQETQYF.